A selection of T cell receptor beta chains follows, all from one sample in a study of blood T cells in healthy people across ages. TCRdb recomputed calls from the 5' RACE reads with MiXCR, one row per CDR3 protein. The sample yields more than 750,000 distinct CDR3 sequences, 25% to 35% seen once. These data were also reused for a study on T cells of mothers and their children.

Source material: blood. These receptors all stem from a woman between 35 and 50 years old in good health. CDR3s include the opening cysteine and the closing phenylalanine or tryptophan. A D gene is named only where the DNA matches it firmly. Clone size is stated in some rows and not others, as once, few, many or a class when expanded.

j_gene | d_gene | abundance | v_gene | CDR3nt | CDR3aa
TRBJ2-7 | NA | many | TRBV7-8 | TGTGCCAGCAGCTTAGCGCGAAGGGTCCCCGGAATCAACTACGAGCAGTACTTC | CASSLARRVPGINYEQYF
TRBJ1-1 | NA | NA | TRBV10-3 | TGTGCCATCAGGGATAGGACACTGAACACTGAAGCTTTCTTT | CAIRDRTLNTEAFF
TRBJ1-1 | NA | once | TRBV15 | TGTGCCACCAGCAGAGATAGGACGGATGAAGCTTTCTTT | CATSRDRTDEAFF
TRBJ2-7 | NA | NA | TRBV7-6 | TGTGCCAGCAGCTTATACCACCGTACGTCTGGCAGCCTACCATACGAGCAGTACTTC | CASSLYHRTSGSLPYEQYF
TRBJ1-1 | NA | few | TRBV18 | TGTGCCAGCTCACCACTTATGGAACTGAACACTGAAGCTTTCTTT | CASSPLMELNTEAFF
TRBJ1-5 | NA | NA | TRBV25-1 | TGTGCCAGCAGTGACTCAGCGATCCTAAGCAATCAGCCCCAGCATTTT | CASSDSAILSNQPQHF
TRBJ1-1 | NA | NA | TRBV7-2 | TGTGCCAGCAGTCTGGAGGGTTCTCGGATAGCTTTCTTT | CASSLEGSRIAFF
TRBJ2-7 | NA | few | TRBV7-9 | TGTGCCGGCAGCTTCTACAGGGAAGGCGAGCAGTACTTC | CAGSFYREGEQYF
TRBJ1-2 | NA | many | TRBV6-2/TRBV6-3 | TGTGCCAGCAGGGACTATGGCTACACCTTC | CASRDYGYTF
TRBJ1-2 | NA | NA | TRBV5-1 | TGCGCCAGCGGCCCAGTAGCTAACTATGGCTACACCTTC | CASGPVANYGYTF
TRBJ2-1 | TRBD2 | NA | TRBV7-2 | TGTGCCAGCAGCTTAGGAGGAGCGGGGGCTCCGGAGTTCTTC | CASSLGGAGAPEFF